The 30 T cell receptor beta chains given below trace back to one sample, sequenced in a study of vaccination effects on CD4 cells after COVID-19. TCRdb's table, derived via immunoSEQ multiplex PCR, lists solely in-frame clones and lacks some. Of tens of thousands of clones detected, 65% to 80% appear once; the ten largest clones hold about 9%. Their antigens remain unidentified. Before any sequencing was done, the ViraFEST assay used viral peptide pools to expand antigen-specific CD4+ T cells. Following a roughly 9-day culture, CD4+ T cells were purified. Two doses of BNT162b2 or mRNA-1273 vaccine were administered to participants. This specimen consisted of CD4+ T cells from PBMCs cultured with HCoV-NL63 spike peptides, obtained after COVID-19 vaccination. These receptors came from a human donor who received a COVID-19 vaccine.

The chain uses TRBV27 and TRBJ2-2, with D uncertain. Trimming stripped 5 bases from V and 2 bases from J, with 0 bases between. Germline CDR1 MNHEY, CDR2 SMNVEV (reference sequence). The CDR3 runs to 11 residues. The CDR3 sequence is CASSNTGELFF. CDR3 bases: TGTGCCAGCAGTAACACCGGGGAGCTGTTTTTT.

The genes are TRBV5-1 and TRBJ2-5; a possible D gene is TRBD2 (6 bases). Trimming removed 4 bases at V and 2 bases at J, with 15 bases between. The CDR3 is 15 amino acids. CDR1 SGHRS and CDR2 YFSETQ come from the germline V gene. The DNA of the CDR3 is TGCGCCAGCAGCCCCTTGGTGGGGGGACAAGAGACCCAGTACTTC. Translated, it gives CASSPLVGGQETQYF. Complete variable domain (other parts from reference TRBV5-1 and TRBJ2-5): KAGVTQTPRYLIKTRGQQVTLSCSPISGHRSVSWYQQTPGQGLQFLFEYFSETQRNKGNFPGRFSGRQFSNSRSEMNVSTLELGDSALYLCASSPLVGGQETQYFGPGTRLLVL.

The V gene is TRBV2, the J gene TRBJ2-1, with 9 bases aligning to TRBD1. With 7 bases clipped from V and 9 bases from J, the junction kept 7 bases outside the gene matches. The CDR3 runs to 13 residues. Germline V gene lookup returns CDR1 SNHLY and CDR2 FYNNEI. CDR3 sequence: CASKGQGISEQFF. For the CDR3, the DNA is TGTGCCAGCAAGGGACAGGGTATCAGTGAGCAGTTCTTC.

The CDR3 sequence is CASSISGPLYSGNTIYF. In nucleotides, the CDR3 is TGTGCCAGTAGTATATCAGGACCGCTTTACTCTGGAAACACCATATATTTT. This rearrangement joins TRBV19 to TRBJ1-3; D gene unclear. The V end lost 2 bases, the J end lost 0 bases, and 14 bases lay between the germline ends. CDR3 length equals 17 residues. Per germline, CDR1 LNHDA and CDR2 SQIVND (reference sequence).

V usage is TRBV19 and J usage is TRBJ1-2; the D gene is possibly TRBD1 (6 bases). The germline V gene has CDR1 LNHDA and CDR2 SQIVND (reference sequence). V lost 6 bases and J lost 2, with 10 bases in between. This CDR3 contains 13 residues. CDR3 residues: CASSATGNYGYTF. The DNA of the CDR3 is TGTGCCAGTAGCGCTACAGGGAACTATGGCTACACCTTC.

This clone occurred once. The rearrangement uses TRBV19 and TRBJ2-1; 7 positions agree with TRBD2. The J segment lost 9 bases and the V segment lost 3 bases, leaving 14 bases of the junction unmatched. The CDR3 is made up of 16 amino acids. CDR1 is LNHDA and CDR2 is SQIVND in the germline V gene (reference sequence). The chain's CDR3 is CASSIGVAGILVEQFF. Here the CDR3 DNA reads TGTGCCAGTAGTATTGGGGTAGCGGGTATTCTCGTTGAGCAGTTCTTC. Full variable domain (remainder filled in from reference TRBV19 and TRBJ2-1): DGGITQSPKYLFRKEGQNVTLSCEQNLNHDAMYWYRQDPGQGLRLIYYSQIVNDFQKGDIAEGYSVSREKKESFPLTVTSAQKNPTAFYLCASSIGVAGILVEQFFGPGTRLTVL.

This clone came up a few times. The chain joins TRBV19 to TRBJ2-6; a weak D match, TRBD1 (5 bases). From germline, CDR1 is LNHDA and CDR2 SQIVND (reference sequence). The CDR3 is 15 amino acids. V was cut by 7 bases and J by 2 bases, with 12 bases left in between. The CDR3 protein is CASKQDAAGANVLTF. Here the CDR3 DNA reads TGTGCCAGTAAACAGGACGCAGCTGGGGCCAACGTCCTGACTTTC.

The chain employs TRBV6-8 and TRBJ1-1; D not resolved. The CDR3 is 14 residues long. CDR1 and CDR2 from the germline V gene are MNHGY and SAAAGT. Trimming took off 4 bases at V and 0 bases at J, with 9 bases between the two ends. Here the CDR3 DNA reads TGTGCCAGCAGTTCATGGGAATTGAACACTGAAGCTTTCTTT. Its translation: CASSSWELNTEAFF.

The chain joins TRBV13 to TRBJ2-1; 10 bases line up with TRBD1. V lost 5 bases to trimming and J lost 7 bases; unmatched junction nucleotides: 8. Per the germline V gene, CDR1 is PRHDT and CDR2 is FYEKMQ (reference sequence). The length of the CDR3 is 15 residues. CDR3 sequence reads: CASSPRQGARNEQFF. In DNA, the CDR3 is TGTGCCAGCAGCCCCCGACAGGGGGCTCGGAATGAGCAGTTCTTC.

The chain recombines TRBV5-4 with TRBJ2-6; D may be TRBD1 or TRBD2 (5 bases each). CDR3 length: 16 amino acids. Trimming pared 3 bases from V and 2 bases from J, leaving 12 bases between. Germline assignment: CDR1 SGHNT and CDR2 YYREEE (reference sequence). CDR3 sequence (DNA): TGTGCCAGCAGCTGGGACCTCCCCCCTGGGGCCAACGTCCTGACTTTC. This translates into CASSWDLPPGANVLTF.

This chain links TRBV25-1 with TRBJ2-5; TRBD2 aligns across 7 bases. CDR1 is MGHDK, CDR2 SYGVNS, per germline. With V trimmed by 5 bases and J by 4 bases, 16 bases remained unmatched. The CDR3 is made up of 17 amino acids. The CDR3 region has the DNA TGTGCCAGCAGTTTCTGGTCGTGGGAGGGAGTAATAGAGACCCAGTACTTC. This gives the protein CASSFWSWEGVIETQYF.

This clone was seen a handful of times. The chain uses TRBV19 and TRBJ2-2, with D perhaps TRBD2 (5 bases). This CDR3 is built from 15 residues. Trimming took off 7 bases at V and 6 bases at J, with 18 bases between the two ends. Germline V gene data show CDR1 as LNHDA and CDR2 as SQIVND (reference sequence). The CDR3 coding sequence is TGTGCCAGTACAGGTTTGGGTACTAGTGCCGGGGAGCTGTTTTTT. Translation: CASTGLGTSAGELFF.

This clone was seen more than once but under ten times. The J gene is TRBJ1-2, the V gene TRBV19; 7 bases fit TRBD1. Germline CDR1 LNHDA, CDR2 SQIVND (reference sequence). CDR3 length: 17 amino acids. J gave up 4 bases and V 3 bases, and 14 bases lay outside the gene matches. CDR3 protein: CASSISTGESPRYGYTF. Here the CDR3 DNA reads TGTGCCAGTAGTATCAGTACAGGGGAATCCCCTCGCTATGGCTACACCTTC. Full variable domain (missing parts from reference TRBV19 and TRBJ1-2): DGGITQSPKYLFRKEGQNVTLSCEQNLNHDAMYWYRQDPGQGLRLIYYSQIVNDFQKGDIAEGYSVSREKKESFPLTVTSAQKNPTAFYLCASSISTGESPRYGYTFGSGTRLTVV.

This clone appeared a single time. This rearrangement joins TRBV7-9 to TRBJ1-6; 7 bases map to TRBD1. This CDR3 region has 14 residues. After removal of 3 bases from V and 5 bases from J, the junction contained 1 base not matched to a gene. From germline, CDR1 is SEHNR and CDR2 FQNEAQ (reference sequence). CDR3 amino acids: CASSFQGDNSPLHF. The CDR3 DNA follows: TGTGCCAGCAGCTTCCAGGGGGATAATTCACCCCTCCACTTT.

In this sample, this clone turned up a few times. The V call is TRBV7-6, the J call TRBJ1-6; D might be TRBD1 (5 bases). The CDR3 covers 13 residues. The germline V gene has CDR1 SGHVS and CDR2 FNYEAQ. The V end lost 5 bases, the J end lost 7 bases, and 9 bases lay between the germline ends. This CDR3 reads CASSTTENSPLHF. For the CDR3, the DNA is TGTGCCAGCAGCACGACAGAGAATTCACCCCTCCACTTT.

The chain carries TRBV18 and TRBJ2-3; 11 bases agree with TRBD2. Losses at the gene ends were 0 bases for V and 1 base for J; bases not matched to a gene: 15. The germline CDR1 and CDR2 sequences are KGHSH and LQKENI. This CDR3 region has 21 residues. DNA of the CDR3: TGTGCCAGCTCACCACCAAATAGGTTAATAGCGGGAGGGCCCGGCACAGATACGCAGTATTTT. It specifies CASSPPNRLIAGGPGTDTQYF. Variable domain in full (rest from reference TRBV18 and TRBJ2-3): NAGVMQNPRHLVRRRGQEARLRCSPMKGHSHVYWYRQLPEEGLKFMVYLQKENIIDESGMPKERFSAEFPKEGPSILRIQQVVRGDSAAYFCASSPPNRLIAGGPGTDTQYFGPGTRLTVL.

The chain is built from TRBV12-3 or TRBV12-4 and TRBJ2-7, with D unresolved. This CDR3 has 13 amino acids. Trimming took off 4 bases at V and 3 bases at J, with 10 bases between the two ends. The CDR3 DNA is TGTGCCAGCAGTTCTCAGCCTGTCTACGAGCAGTACTTC. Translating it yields CASSSQPVYEQYF.

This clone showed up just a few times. CDR3 region: CASSVESGREAFF. CDR3 sequence (DNA): TGTGCCAGCAGCGTAGAGTCCGGACGTGAAGCTTTCTTT. The V and J genes are TRBV9 and TRBJ1-1; D is unclear. The V gene's germline CDR1 is SGDLS and CDR2 YYNGEE. The CDR3 contains 13 residues. Trimming removed 0 bases at V and 7 bases at J, with 10 bases between. The variable domain in full, completed from reference TRBV9 and TRBJ1-1, reads DSGVTQTPKHLITATGQRVTLRCSPRSGDLSVYWYQQSLDQGLQFLIQYYNGEERAKGNILERFSAQQFPDLHSELNLSSLELGDSALYFCASSVESGREAFFGQGTRLTVV.

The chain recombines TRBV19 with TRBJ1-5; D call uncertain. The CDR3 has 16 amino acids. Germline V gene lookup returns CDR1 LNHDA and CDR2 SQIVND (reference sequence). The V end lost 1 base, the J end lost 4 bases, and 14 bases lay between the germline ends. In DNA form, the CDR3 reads TGTGCCAGTAGTATAGGTTCCATGGGCCTAAATCAGCCCCAGCATTTT. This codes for CASSIGSMGLNQPQHF.

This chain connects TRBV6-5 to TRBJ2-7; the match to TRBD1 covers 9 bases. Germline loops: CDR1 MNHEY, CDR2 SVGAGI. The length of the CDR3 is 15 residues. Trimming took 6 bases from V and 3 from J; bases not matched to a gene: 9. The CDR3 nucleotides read TGTGCCAGCAGGGGAACGGGACAGGGTAACTACGAGCAGTACTTC. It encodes CASRGTGQGNYEQYF.

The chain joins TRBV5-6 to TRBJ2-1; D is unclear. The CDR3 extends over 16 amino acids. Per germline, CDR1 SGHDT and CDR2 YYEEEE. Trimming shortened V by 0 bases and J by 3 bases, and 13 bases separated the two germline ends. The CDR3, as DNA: TGTGCCAGCAGCTTGGATCTACAGTCCCTCTACAATGAGCAGTTCTTC. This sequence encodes CASSLDLQSLYNEQFF.

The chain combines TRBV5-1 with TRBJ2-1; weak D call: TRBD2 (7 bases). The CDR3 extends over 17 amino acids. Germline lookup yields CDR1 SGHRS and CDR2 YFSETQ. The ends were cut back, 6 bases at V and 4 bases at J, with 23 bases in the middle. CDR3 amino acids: CASTPRGAGASYNEQFF. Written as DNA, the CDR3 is TGCGCCAGCACCCCCCGGGGGGCGGGAGCATCATACAATGAGCAGTTCTTC.

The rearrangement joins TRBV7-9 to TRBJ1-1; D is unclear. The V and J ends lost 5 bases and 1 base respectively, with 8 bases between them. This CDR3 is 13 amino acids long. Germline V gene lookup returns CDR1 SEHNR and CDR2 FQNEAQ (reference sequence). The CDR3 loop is CASSRTSNTEAFF. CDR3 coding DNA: TGTGCCAGCAGCCGAACATCGAACACTGAAGCTTTCTTT.

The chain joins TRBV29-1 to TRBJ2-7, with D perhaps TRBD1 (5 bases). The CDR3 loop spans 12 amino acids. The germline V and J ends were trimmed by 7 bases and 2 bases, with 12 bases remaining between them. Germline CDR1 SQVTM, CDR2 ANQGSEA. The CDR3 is CSAPQATYEQYF. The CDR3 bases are TGCAGCGCTCCACAGGCTACCTACGAGCAGTACTTC.

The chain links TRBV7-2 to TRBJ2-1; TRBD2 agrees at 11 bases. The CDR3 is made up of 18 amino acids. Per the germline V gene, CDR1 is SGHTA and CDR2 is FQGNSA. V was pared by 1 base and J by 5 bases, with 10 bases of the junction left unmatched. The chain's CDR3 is CASSLVFLAGGINNEQFF. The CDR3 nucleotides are TGTGCCAGCAGCTTAGTGTTCCTAGCGGGGGGTATAAACAATGAGCAGTTCTTC.

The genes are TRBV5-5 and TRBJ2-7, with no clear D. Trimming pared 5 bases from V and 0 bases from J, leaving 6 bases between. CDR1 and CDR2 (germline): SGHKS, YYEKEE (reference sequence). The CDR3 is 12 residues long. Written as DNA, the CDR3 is TGTGCCAGCAGGTATAGCTCCTACGAGCAGTACTTC. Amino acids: CASRYSSYEQYF. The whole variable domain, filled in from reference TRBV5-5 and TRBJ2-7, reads DAGVTQSPTHLIKTRGQQVTLRCSPISGHKSVSWYQQVLGQGPQFIFQYYEKEERGRGNFPDRFSARQFPNYSSELNVNALLLGDSALYLCASRYSSYEQYFGPGTRLTVT.

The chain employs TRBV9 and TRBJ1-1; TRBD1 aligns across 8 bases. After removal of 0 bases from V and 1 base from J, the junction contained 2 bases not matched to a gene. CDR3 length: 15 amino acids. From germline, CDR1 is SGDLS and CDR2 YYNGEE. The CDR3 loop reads CASSVGGTGNTEAFF. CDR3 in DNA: TGTGCCAGCAGCGTAGGCGGGACAGGGAACACTGAAGCTTTCTTT.

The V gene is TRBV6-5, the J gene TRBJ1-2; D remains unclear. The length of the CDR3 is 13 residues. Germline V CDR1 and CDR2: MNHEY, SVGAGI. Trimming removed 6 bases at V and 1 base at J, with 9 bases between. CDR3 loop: CASRMESNYGYTF. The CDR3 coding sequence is TGTGCCAGCAGGATGGAGAGTAACTATGGCTACACCTTC.

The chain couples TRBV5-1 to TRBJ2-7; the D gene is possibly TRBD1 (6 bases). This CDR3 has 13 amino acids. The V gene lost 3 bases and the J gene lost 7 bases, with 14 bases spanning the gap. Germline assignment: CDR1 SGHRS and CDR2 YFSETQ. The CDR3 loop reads CASSYNPGQEQYF. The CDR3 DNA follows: TGCGCCAGCAGCTACAACCCAGGACAGGAGCAGTACTTC.

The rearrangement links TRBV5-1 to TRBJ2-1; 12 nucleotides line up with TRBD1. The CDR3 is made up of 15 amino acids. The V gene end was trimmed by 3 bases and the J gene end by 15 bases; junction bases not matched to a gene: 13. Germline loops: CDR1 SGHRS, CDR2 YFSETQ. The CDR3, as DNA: TGCGCCAGCAGCTCGACCGGGACAGGGGGCTTTCGGGCGTTCTTC. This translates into CASSSTGTGGFRAFF.